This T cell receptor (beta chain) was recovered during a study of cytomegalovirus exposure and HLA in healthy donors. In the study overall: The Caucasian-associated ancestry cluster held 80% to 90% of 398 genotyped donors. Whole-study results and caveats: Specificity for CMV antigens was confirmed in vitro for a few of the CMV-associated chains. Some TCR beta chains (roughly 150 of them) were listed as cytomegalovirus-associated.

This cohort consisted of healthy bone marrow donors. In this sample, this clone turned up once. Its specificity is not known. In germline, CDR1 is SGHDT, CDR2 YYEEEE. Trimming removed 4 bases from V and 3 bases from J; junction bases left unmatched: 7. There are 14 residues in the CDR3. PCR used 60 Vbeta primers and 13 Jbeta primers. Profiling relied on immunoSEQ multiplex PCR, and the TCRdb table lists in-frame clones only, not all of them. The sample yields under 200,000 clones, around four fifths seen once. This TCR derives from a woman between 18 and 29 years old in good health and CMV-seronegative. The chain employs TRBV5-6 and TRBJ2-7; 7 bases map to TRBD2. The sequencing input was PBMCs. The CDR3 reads CASSPGGGDYEQYF. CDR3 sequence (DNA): TGTGCCAGCAGCCCGGGGGGAGGGGACTACGAGCAGTACTTC.